One and the same sample provided the 32 T cell receptor beta chains below, sequenced in a study of brain T cells in children with intractable seizures. The time point denotes: blood from clinic visit 5 months post-surgery; TSC patient then seizure free. Some clones are missing from TCRdb's copy, which holds only in-frame ones; the method was immunoSEQ multiplex PCR. Of a few hundred thousand clones in the sample, over 90% were seen once. The material sequenced was peripheral blood, taken roughly 5 months after surgery. These receptors came from a boy younger than two with tuberous sclerosis and intractable seizures.

Concerning this clone itself: The same CDR3 can be traced to other DNA sequences in this sample. The chain links TRBV27 to TRBJ2-7; 7 bases agree with TRBD1. The CDR3 length is 14 residues. CDR1 is MNHEY, CDR2 SMNVEV, per germline (reference sequence). V was pared by 6 bases and J by 0 bases, with 5 bases of the junction left unmatched. Here the CDR3 reads CASRPQGSSYEQYF. DNA of the CDR3: TGTGCCAGCAGGCCACAGGGGAGCTCCTACGAGCAGTACTTC.

This rearrangement joins TRBV6-5 to TRBJ2-2; either TRBD1 or TRBD2 may supply D (5 bases each). This CDR3 comprises 15 residues. Germline V gene lookup returns CDR1 MNHEY and CDR2 SVGAGI. With 2 bases removed from V and 6 bases from J, the gap between germline ends came to 13 bases. The CDR3 sequence is CASSYTGTRAGELFF. The CDR3 region has the DNA TGTGCCAGCAGTTACACCGGGACGAGAGCCGGGGAGCTGTTTTTT.

This clone was recorded once. The chain joins TRBV7-8 to TRBJ2-7; TRBD1 agrees at 7 bases. The V gene's germline CDR1 is SGHVS and CDR2 FQNEAQ. The CDR3 sequence is 13 residues long. CDR3 coding DNA: TGTGCCAGCAGCTTAGTTGTAGCAGGGGGTCTCGGCGTC. Protein sequence: CASSLVVAGGLGV.

In its sample, this clone was seen once. This chain joins TRBV30 and TRBJ1-1; D unclear. The CDR3 is made up of 12 amino acids. Germline V lookup: CDR1 GTSNPN, CDR2 SVGIG (reference sequence). Deletions cut 0 bases from V and 2 bases from J, with 4 bases between. For the CDR3, the DNA is TGTGCCTGGAGTGTTGCCAACACTGAAGCTTTCTTT. It encodes CAWSVANTEAFF. Variable domain in full (rest from reference TRBV30 and TRBJ1-1): SQTIHQWPATLVQPVGSPLSLECTVEGTSNPNLYWYRQAAGRGLQLLFYSVGIGQISSEVPQNLSASRPQDRQFILSSKKLLLSDSGFYLCAWSVANTEAFFGQGTRLTVV.

The chain employs TRBV13 and TRBJ1-1, with D uncertain. CDR1 and CDR2 (germline): PRHDT, FYEKMQ (reference sequence). The CDR3 extends over 15 amino acids. V lost 0 bases, J lost 0 bases, and 8 bases lay in between. CDR3 protein: CASSLGPQLNTEAFF. DNA of the CDR3: TGTGCCAGCAGCTTAGGCCCCCAGCTGAACACTGAAGCTTTCTTT.

This sequence joins TRBV14 and TRBJ1-1; D gene uncertain. Trimming pared 1 base from V and 1 base from J, leaving 10 bases between. Looked up from germline, CDR1 is SGHDN and CDR2 is FVKESK. The CDR3 covers 15 residues. The CDR3 reads CASSQVWRRNTEAFF. Here the CDR3 DNA reads TGTGCCAGCAGCCAAGTGTGGCGGCGGAACACTGAAGCTTTCTTT.

The chain combines TRBV3-1 (or the pseudogene TRBV3-2) with TRBJ2-7, with 8 bases lining up with TRBD1. Germline V CDR1 and CDR2: LGHDT, YNNKEL (reference sequence). This CDR3 is built from 14 residues. V lost 1 base, J lost 6 bases, and 5 bases stayed unmatched. The CDR3 loop reads CASSQADRDGEQYF. In nucleotides, the CDR3 is TGTGCCAGCAGCCAAGCGGACAGGGATGGCGAGCAGTACTTC.

J is TRBJ2-7 and V is TRBV10-3, with TRBD2 as a possible D gene (5 bases). The CDR3 totals 12 residues. Per the germline V gene, CDR1 is ENHRY and CDR2 is SYGVKD. With 8 bases removed from V and 3 bases from J, the gap between germline ends came to 11 bases. The chain's CDR3 is CAISGEGYEQYF. CDR3 sequence (DNA): TGTGCCATCTCGGGCGAGGGCTACGAGCAGTACTTC.

The rearrangement joins TRBV7-2 to TRBJ2-1; the D is unclear. Germline CDR1 and CDR2: SGHTA and FQGNSA. V was trimmed by 1 base and J by 9 bases, leaving 10 bases between them. There are 13 residues in the CDR3. The CDR3: CASSLEAGGEQFF. The CDR3 DNA sequence: TGTGCCAGCAGCTTAGAGGCTGGTGGTGAGCAGTTCTTC. Full variable domain (rest looked up from reference TRBV7-2 and TRBJ2-1): GAGVSQSPSNKVTEKGKDVELRCDPISGHTALYWYRQSLGQGLEFLIYFQGNSAPDKSGLPSDRFSAERTGGSVSTLTIQRTQQEDSAVYLCASSLEAGGEQFFGPGTRLTVL.

V is TRBV27 and J is TRBJ1-1; TRBD1 matches 7 bases. V lost 5 bases, J lost 8 bases, and 8 bases stayed unmatched. Germline V lookup: CDR1 MNHEY, CDR2 SMNVEV (reference sequence). The CDR3 loop spans 13 amino acids. CDR3 sequence reads: CASSRWTGYEAFF. In DNA form, the CDR3 reads TGTGCCAGCAGTCGTTGGACAGGATACGAAGCTTTCTTT.

The chain couples TRBV6-5 to TRBJ2-5; 10 bases are a match to TRBD2. CDR3 length: 14 amino acids. Trimming removed 5 bases from V and 5 bases from J; junction bases left unmatched: 5. Looked up from germline, CDR1 is MNHEY and CDR2 is SVGAGI. CDR3: CASSLAGARETQYF. For the CDR3, the DNA is TGTGCCAGCAGTCTAGCGGGGGCCCGGGAGACCCAGTACTTC.

The chain joins TRBV19 to TRBJ1-2; TRBD1 matches at 7 bases. The CDR3 sequence is 18 residues long. In germline, CDR1 is LNHDA, CDR2 SQIVND (reference sequence). V lost 3 bases, J lost 4 bases, and 17 bases stayed unmatched. The CDR3, as DNA: TGTGCCAGTAGTATGGGAGAACAGGGGATCCAATTCTTCTATGGCTACACCTTC. It specifies CASSMGEQGIQFFYGYTF.

The V call is TRBV21-1, the J call TRBJ1-2; TRBD1 is taken as the D call from the table, unchecked against the DNA. TRBV21-1 is termed a pseudogene. CDR3 size: 14 residues. The CDR3 reads CASSKKGQGYGYTF. The CDR3 DNA follows: TGTGCCAGCAGCAAGAAAGGACAGGGCTATGGCTACACCTTC.

A single count supports this clone. The chain carries TRBV5-1 and TRBJ2-3, with 8 bases that match TRBD2. The V gene's germline CDR1 is SGHRS and CDR2 YFSETQ. The CDR3 loop spans 15 amino acids. J was trimmed by 4 bases and V by 4 bases; bases with no gene match: 8. The DNA of the CDR3 is TGCGCCAGCAGCCCTGCGGGGGGCCGAGCAGATACGCAGTATTTT. This codes for CASSPAGGRADTQYF. Full variable domain (rest looked up from reference TRBV5-1 and TRBJ2-3): KAGVTQTPRYLIKTRGQQVTLSCSPISGHRSVSWYQQTPGQGLQFLFEYFSETQRNKGNFPGRFSGRQFSNSRSEMNVSTLELGDSALYLCASSPAGGRADTQYFGPGTRLTVL.

This sequence joins TRBV2 and TRBJ1-1; 7 nucleotides agree with TRBD1. Germline V gene data show CDR1 as SNHLY and CDR2 as FYNNEI. The CDR3 is made up of 14 amino acids. J lost 4 bases, V lost 4 bases, and 6 bases had no gene match. The CDR3 loop is CASSAGQSLTEAFF. CDR3 nucleotides: TGTGCCAGCAGTGCGGGACAGAGTCTCACTGAAGCTTTCTTT.

As DNA, the CDR3 is TGTGCCACCAGTGATTCGGACGCCCCCACCTACGAGCAGTACTTC. This translates into CATSDSDAPTYEQYF. The chain has TRBV24-1 and TRBJ2-7; D unresolved. The germline V gene has CDR1 KGHDR and CDR2 SFDVKD. The CDR3 extends over 15 amino acids. V lost 2 bases, J lost 2 bases, and 12 bases lay in between.

This rearrangement joins TRBV7-9 to TRBJ2-7; 8 nucleotides align to TRBD1. The CDR3 is made up of 15 amino acids. Germline values: CDR1 SEHNR, CDR2 FQNEAQ (reference sequence). Trimming cost V 3 bases and J 5 bases; bases outside gene matches: 9. In nucleotides, the CDR3 is TGTGCCAGCAGCTTTCTAACAGGGGGTTTCAACGAGCAGTACTTC. Translating gives CASSFLTGGFNEQYF. Complete variable domain (other parts from reference TRBV7-9 and TRBJ2-7): DTGVSQNPRHKITKRGQNVTFRCDPISEHNRLYWYRQTLGQGPEFLTYFQNEAQLEKSRLLSDRFSAERPKGSFSTLEIQRTEQGDSAMYLCASSFLTGGFNEQYFGPGTRLTVT.

In its sample, this clone was seen a few times. The V gene is TRBV19, the J gene TRBJ2-3; D may be TRBD2 (5 bases). The CDR3 sequence is 15 residues long. CDR1 and CDR2 (germline): LNHDA, SQIVND (reference sequence). V shed 5 bases and J shed 4 bases, with 16 bases lying between them. As DNA, the CDR3 is TGTGCCAGTAGTTTAGTACGGGAACTACCAGATACGCAGTATTTT. It is translated as CASSLVRELPDTQYF.

CDR3 coding DNA: TGCGCCATTTTTCCGGGACTAGCGAGACAGTTCTACGAGCAGTACTTC. This codes for CAIFPGLARQFYEQYF. The chain recombines TRBV10-1 with TRBJ2-7, with 10 nucleotides matching TRBD2. The CDR3 is 16 residues long. V lost 10 bases, J lost 3 bases, and 15 bases stayed unmatched. Germline CDR1 WNHNN, CDR2 SYGVQD (reference sequence).

The chain carries TRBV6-5 and TRBJ2-5, with 8 bases identical to TRBD2. The CDR3 is 16 residues long. CDR1 and CDR2 from the germline V gene are MNHEY and SVGAGI. Germline trimming cut 0 bases from V and 2 bases from J; bases unmatched to any gene: 5. CDR3 nucleotides: TGTGCCAGCAGTTACTCCTCGGGGGGGGGACAAGAGACCCAGTACTTC. Translation: CASSYSSGGGQETQYF.

This clone was recorded once. This chain uses TRBV11-1 with TRBJ2-7; D is undetermined. CDR3 length: 16 residues. Trimming shortened V by 1 base and J by 0 bases, and 13 bases separated the two germline ends. CDR1 and CDR2 (germline): SGHAT, FQDESV (reference sequence). The CDR3 DNA reads TGTGCCAGCAGCTTAGAATCAGATCTGGGCTCCTACGAGCAGTACTTC. Encoded protein: CASSLESDLGSYEQYF.

Worth noting for this clone: The same CDR3 arises from other DNA sequences in this sample as well. V and J are TRBV11-2 and TRBJ2-3, with D possibly matching TRBD2 (7 bases). The CDR3 extends over 15 amino acids. Germline V gives CDR1 SGHAT, CDR2 FQNNGV. Trimming removed 2 bases at V and 0 bases at J, with 9 bases between. The CDR3 spells CASSLRGASTDTQYF. CDR3 nucleotide sequence: TGTGCCAGCAGCTTACGGGGGGCAAGCACAGATACGCAGTATTTT. Full variable domain (outside the CDR3, taken from reference TRBV11-2 and TRBJ2-3): EAGVAQSPRYKIIEKRQSVAFWCNPISGHATLYWYQQILGQGPKLLIQFQNNGVVDDSQLPKDRFSAERLKGVDSTLKIQPAKLEDSAVYLCASSLRGASTDTQYFGPGTRLTVL.

The genes are TRBV4-1 and TRBJ1-2; D might be TRBD1 (5 bases). The CDR3 has 15 amino acids. CDR1 and CDR2 (germline): MGHRA, YSYEKL. The V and J ends lost 4 bases and 8 bases respectively, with 20 bases between them. CDR3 sequence (DNA): TGCGCCAGCAGCCTAGCCGGCCAGGGAATTTTCGGCTACACCTTC. Its translation is CASSLAGQGIFGYTF.

The V and J genes are TRBV27 and TRBJ2-7; D ambiguous. V lost 1 base, J lost 2 bases, and 9 bases lay in between. CDR3 length: 14 amino acids. The germline V gene encodes CDR1 MNHEY and CDR2 SMNVEV (reference sequence). DNA for the CDR3: TGTGCCAGCAGTTTATACGCAGGAGCCTACGAGCAGTACTTC. Residues: CASSLYAGAYEQYF.

The chain employs TRBV2 and TRBJ2-1, with 7 bases fitting TRBD2. Germline-derived CDR1 and CDR2 are SNHLY and FYNNEI. The V segment lost 8 bases and the J segment 9 bases; nucleotides outside the gene matches: 19. There are 16 residues in the CDR3. Here the CDR3 DNA reads TGTGCCAGCCTGACCCCAGGACTAGAGGGTAAGGGTGAGCAGTTCTTC. It specifies CASLTPGLEGKGEQFF.

A remark on this clone: This specimen includes other DNA sequences encoding the same CDR3. This rearrangement joins TRBV12-3 or TRBV12-4 to TRBJ1-2, with a tentative D call TRBD1 (5 bases). V gave up 2 bases and J gave up 3 bases, with 7 bases separating them. The CDR3 contains 13 residues. The CDR3 loop is CASSLLTDYGYTF. CDR3 bases: TGTGCCAGCAGTTTATTGACAGACTATGGCTACACCTTC.

This clone has just a few counts. The CDR3 sequence: CASSFKMFGTEAFF. As DNA, the CDR3 is TGTGCCAGCAGCTTCAAAATGTTCGGCACTGAAGCTTTCTTT. The chain has TRBV5-6 and TRBJ1-1, with D unclear. The CDR3 is 14 amino acids. Trimming shortened V by 2 bases and J by 4 bases, and 12 bases separated the two germline ends. From germline, CDR1 is SGHDT and CDR2 YYEEEE.

The genes are TRBV5-1 and TRBJ2-3; 8 bases match TRBD1. The length of the CDR3 is 15 residues. Germline CDR1 and CDR2: SGHRS and YFSETQ. Unmatched junction bases numbered 7, after V lost 4 bases and J lost 3 bases. In DNA, the CDR3 is TGCGCCAGCAGCCCGCGGACAGGGCGGACAGATACGCAGTATTTT. It codes for CASSPRTGRTDTQYF.

This chain connects TRBV24-1 to TRBJ2-1; TRBD2 aligns across 7 bases. Germline lookup yields CDR1 KGHDR and CDR2 SFDVKD. This CDR3 has 16 amino acids. J gave up 3 bases and V 4 bases, and 8 bases lay outside the gene matches. The CDR3 loop is CATSEGSGLFYNEQFF. The CDR3 nucleotides are TGTGCCACCAGTGAGGGCTCGGGACTATTCTACAATGAGCAGTTCTTC.

This sequence joins TRBV18 and TRBJ1-1; unclear D gene. The CDR3 spans 17 residues. Looked up from germline, CDR1 is KGHSH and CDR2 is LQKENI. Trimming pared 3 bases from V and 2 bases from J, leaving 19 bases between. CDR3 in DNA: TGTGCCAGCTCACCGGTTACAGTGCCACCACCAAACACTGAAGCTTTCTTT. This codes for CASSPVTVPPPNTEAFF.

The rearrangement uses TRBV11-2 and TRBJ2-1, with 8 positions matching TRBD2. The trim removed 0 bases at V and 4 bases at J, leaving 11 bases unmatched. Looked up from germline, CDR1 is SGHAT and CDR2 is FQNNGV. The CDR3 consists of 18 residues. The CDR3 coding sequence is TGTGCCAGCAGCTTAGAGGGCGGGCTAGCGGGCTGGTACAATGAGCAGTTCTTC. The encoded protein is CASSLEGGLAGWYNEQFF.

This clone was seen just once. The rearrangement joins TRBV3-1 (or the pseudogene TRBV3-2) to TRBJ2-1, with 11 bases matching TRBD1. Per germline, CDR1 LGHDT and CDR2 YNNKEL (reference sequence). The V segment lost 6 bases and the J segment 6 bases; nucleotides outside the gene matches: 10. This CDR3 is built from 16 residues. CDR3 nucleotides: TGTGCCAGCAGAGACGCCGGGACAGGGGGGGGCAATGAGCAGTTCTTC. Translated, it gives CASRDAGTGGGNEQFF.